The source of this TCR beta chain is a study of blood T cell repertoires in COVID-19 (TCRdb year 2020). As for the study more broadly: Collaborator samples came from the United States, Italy and Spain and covered acute and convalescent phases of COVID-19. The samples were drawn from two sources: the first 160 participants of the ongoing ImmuneRACE study, and over 1,000 subjects contributed by 6 global collaborators. Where HLA class I and class II types were available, the types were taken from metadata supplied by the sample provider, not from assay-based typing. A de-identified subject ID, COVID-19 status, age in years and sex were almost always included in the sample metadata. The repertoires were made available in a free public database intended to serve as a resource for research on the immune response to SARS-CoV-2. The prospective study material was composed of cDNA or gDNA derived from T cells, B-cell-depleted T cells, or PBMCs. Deeply sampled blood TCRbeta repertoires from subjects exposed to, actively infected with, or recovered from COVID-19 were included in the dataset.

TCRbeta CDR3 regions were amplified from genomic DNA using the immunoSEQ Assay, a bias-controlled multiplex PCR. Per the source publication's procedure: The number of nucleated cells in each sample was estimated from the amplification of reference gene primers within the assay. To quantify the absolute abundance of each unique TCRbeta CDR3 rearrangement, sequence reads were collapsed and filtered. For each sample, productive Simpson clonality was calculated as the square root of Simpson's diversity index across productive rearrangements. The table was pulled from immuneACCESS by TCRdb, which kept in-frame rearrangements only. Such tables lose some clones; where checked, under half of the loss comes from unresolved V genes, and the rest has no known cause. V and J calls and clone size are as listed in that table; D and trimming were resolved from the DNA. The sample table contains roughly 220,000 clones; only one count was recorded for more than 65% of them. Around 3% of the sample is taken by the ten largest.

As for this clone: The antigen it recognizes is unknown. Base qualities are not provided; no much larger clone lies one nucleotide away.

According to the germline V gene, CDR1 reads SGHRS and CDR2 reads YFSETQ. V lost 8 bases and J lost 1 base, and the count of bases not matched to a germline gene is 12. Including the terminal cysteine and phenylalanine, the CDR3 comprises 16 residues. Here the CDR3 DNA is all that survives: 48 bases in frame from base 1. Here is what the overall study found, with its caveats: How much clinical and demographic metadata was included differed by source and by participant, and the metadata was provided uncurated.

Another Seattle source contributed samples from volunteer blood donors who had recovered from COVID-19. Collaborating institutions collected whole blood in K2EDTA tubes following their own protocols. For TCRbeta analysis, collaborator samples were shipped as frozen whole blood, as isolated PBMCs, or as DNA extracted from either sample type. What was sequenced was peripheral blood. The chain is made from TRBV5-1 and TRBJ2-3; 8 junctional bases match TRBD2. The TCR sequence derives from a woman in her twenties or thirties who had recovered from COVID-19. The sequenced DNA: TGCGCCAGTCAACCCACGGGGGGGAGCGGCACAGATACGCAGTATTTT. This gives the protein CASQPTGGSGTDTQYF. Reference TRBV5-1 and TRBJ2-3 genes cover what lies past the CDR3, so the full variable domain is KAGVTQTPRYLIKTRGQQVTLSCSPISGHRSVSWYQQTPGQGLQFLFEYFSETQRNKGNFPGRFSGRQFSNSRSEMNVSTLELGDSALYLCASQPTGGSGTDTQYFGPGTRLTVL.